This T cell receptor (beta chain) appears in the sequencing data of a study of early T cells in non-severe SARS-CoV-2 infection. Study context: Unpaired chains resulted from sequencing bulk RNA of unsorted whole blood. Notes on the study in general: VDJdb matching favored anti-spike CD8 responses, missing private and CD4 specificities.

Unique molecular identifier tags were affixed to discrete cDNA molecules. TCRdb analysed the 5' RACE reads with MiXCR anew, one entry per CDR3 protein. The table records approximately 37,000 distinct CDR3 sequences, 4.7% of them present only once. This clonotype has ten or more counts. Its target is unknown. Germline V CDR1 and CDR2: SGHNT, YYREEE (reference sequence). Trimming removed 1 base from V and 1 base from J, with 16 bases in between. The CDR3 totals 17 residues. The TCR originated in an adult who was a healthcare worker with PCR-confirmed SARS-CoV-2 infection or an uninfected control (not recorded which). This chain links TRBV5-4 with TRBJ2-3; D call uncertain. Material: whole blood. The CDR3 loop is CASSLPSGTSGTDTQYF. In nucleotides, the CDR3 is TGTGCCAGCAGCTTGCCGAGTGGTACCTCGGGCACAGATACGCAGTATTTT.